Listed here are 27 T cell receptor beta chains from one sample, sequenced in a study of T cells in Graves' hyperthyroidism and ophthalmopathy. Researchers amplified the TCR beta CDR3 regions from RNA transcripts. RT-PCR in the first round (using the HTBI primer set) targeted the TCR CDR3. MiXCR, applied by TCRdb to the multiplex PCR reads, yields one record per CDR3 protein. The sample has a few hundred thousand distinct CDR3 sequences, approximately 14% seen once. The sequenced material came from blood. These receptors were obtained from a woman aged 30 to 39 with Graves' ophthalmopathy.

This clonotype was seen many times. V gene TRBV20-1 combines with J gene TRBJ2-5; the D call may be TRBD1 or TRBD2 (5 bases each). The CDR3 spans 15 residues. The V gene lost 0 bases and the J gene lost 4 bases, with 15 bases spanning the gap. CDR1 and CDR2 from the germline V gene are DFQATT and SNEGSKA (reference sequence). The DNA of the CDR3 is TGCAGTGCTAGAGACGTCCAGAGGGGATCAGAGACCCAGTACTTC. Amino acid sequence: CSARDVQRGSETQYF.

The rearrangement links TRBV12-3 or TRBV12-4 to TRBJ2-1, with D possibly being TRBD1 or TRBD2 (5 bases each). Deletions cut 5 bases from V and 6 bases from J, with 17 bases between. This CDR3 contains 15 residues. CDR3 amino acids: CASSHPGADINEQFF. The DNA of the CDR3 is TGTGCCAGCAGTCACCCCGGGGCAGATATCAATGAGCAGTTCTTC.

With respect to this clonotype: The junction departs from germline at one end; a sequencing error may be responsible. This chain links TRBV3-1 with TRBJ1-3, with TRBD1 as a possible D gene (6 bases). Germline CDR1 reads LGHDT; CDR2 reads YNNKEL (reference sequence). The CDR3 length is 15 residues. CDR3 region: CASTPRGLPGTTIYF. The CDR3 DNA reads TGTGCCAGCACGCCCCGGGGGCTGCCTGGAACCACCATATATTTT.

The J gene is TRBJ2-4, the V gene TRBV20-1, with TRBD2 matching 8 bases. Germline values: CDR1 DFQATT, CDR2 SNEGSKA (reference sequence). This CDR3 comprises 13 residues. V lost 5 bases and J lost 9; bases outside the gene matches: 9. DNA of the CDR3: TGCAGTGCTCCCACGGGGGGGCACGGCATTCAGTACTTC. This gives the protein CSAPTGGHGIQYF.

In this sample, this clonotype turned up many times. V is TRBV7-9 and J is TRBJ1-3, with a weak D call TRBD1 (6 bases). The length of the CDR3 is 16 residues. Germline CDR1 reads SEHNR; CDR2 reads FQNEAQ (reference sequence). Trimming took off 0 bases at V and 4 bases at J, with 13 bases between the two ends. CDR3 residues: CASSLAGRGAGNTIYF. CDR3 nucleotides: TGTGCCAGCAGCTTAGCGGGAAGGGGGGCCGGAAACACCATATATTTT. Full variable domain (missing parts from reference TRBV7-9 and TRBJ1-3): DTGVSQNPRHKITKRGQNVTFRCDPISEHNRLYWYRQTLGQGPEFLTYFQNEAQLEKSRLLSDRFSAERPKGSFSTLEIQRTEQGDSAMYLCASSLAGRGAGNTIYFGEGSWLTVV.

This clonotype was observed many times. V gene TRBV27 combines with J gene TRBJ2-3; 7 positions agree with TRBD1. Losses at the gene ends were 3 bases for V and 2 bases for J; bases not matched to a gene: 2. Germline-derived CDR1 and CDR2 are MNHEY and SMNVEV (reference sequence). The CDR3 totals 14 residues. For the CDR3, the DNA is TGTGCCAGCAGTTTTGACAGGGCCACAGATACGCAGTATTTT. It encodes CASSFDRATDTQYF.

This chain connects TRBV6-1 to TRBJ2-5; 7 nucleotides align to TRBD1. The CDR3 runs 13 residues. With V trimmed by 5 bases and J by 5 bases, 5 bases remained unmatched. Germline CDR1 is MNHNS and CDR2 is SASEGT. CDR3 amino acids: CASSPIQGETQYF. The CDR3 coding sequence is TGTGCCAGCAGTCCGATACAGGGGGAGACCCAGTACTTC.

This clonotype was seen ten or more times. The chain combines TRBV4-1 with TRBJ2-7; D is possibly TRBD1 or TRBD2 (5 bases each). The CDR3 length is 17 residues. Germline CDR1 reads MGHRA; CDR2 reads YSYEKL. V lost 1 base to trimming and J lost 6 bases, with 22 bases between them. CDR3 nucleotides: TGCGCCAGCAGCCAAGCCCTGGGGGAGCCAGCACCGGGCGAGCAGTACTTC. Its translation is CASSQALGEPAPGEQYF.

This clonotype has ten or more counts. The chain joins TRBV7-9 to TRBJ2-1; D may match TRBD1 or TRBD2 (6 bases each). The CDR3 loop spans 14 amino acids. CDR1 and CDR2 (germline): SEHNR, FQNEAQ (reference sequence). CDR3: CATPRREQGGEQFF. The CDR3, as DNA: TGTGCGACTCCGCGGCGGGAACAGGGTGGTGAGCAGTTCTTC.

V usage is TRBV11-1 and J usage is TRBJ1-2; D call uncertain. This CDR3 is built from 11 residues. Germline assignment: CDR1 SGHAT and CDR2 FQDESV (reference sequence). V was pared by 2 bases and J by 8 bases, with 6 bases between. The CDR3 bases are TGTGCCAGCAGCTTATCTAGAGGCTACACCTTC. Translation gives CASSLSRGYTF.

This clonotype has ten or more counts. CDR3 DNA: TGCGCCAGCAGTGAGTCGTTGACGGGCCATGAGCAGTTCTTC. Translated: CASSESLTGHEQFF. The chain joins TRBV10-1 to TRBJ2-1; no definite D call. CDR3 length: 14 amino acids. Germline assignment: CDR1 WNHNN and CDR2 SYGVQD (reference sequence). The germline V and J ends were trimmed by 0 bases and 8 bases, with 11 bases remaining between them.

This clonotype was detected ten times or more. The chain links TRBV12-3 or TRBV12-4 to TRBJ2-2; D remains ambiguous. The CDR3 length is 14 residues. V was trimmed by 2 bases and J by 2 bases, leaving 6 bases between them. CDR3 region: CASSLMENTGELFF. The CDR3 nucleotides are TGTGCCAGCAGTTTAATGGAAAACACCGGGGAGCTGTTTTTT.

In the case of this clonotype: A much larger clone differs by one base, so this may be a read error. This chain uses TRBV6-1 with TRBJ2-3; D may be TRBD2 (6 bases). CDR3 size: 17 residues. In germline, CDR1 is MNHNS, CDR2 SASEGT. The CDR3 is CIGGAVDITTSTDTQYF. CDR3 coding DNA: TGCATTGGAGGGGCGGTAGACATTACTACTAGCACAGATACGCAGTATTTT.

The chain employs TRBV27 and TRBJ1-6, with D uncertain. V was cut by 4 bases and J by 2 bases, with 6 bases left in between. CDR3 length: 14 amino acids. Germline assignment: CDR1 MNHEY and CDR2 SMNVEV (reference sequence). The CDR3 DNA sequence: TGTGCCAGCAGTTGGGGTCCCTATAATTCACCCCTCCACTTT. Its protein product is CASSWGPYNSPLHF.

Many counts were recorded for this clonotype. The rearrangement uses TRBV20-1 and TRBJ2-4; 8 positions match TRBD2. The CDR3 has 13 residues. The V segment lost 5 bases and the J segment 3 bases; nucleotides outside the gene matches: 3. The germline V gene encodes CDR1 DFQATT and CDR2 SNEGSKA (reference sequence). The CDR3 bases are TGCAGTGCTGACGGGGGGGTCAAAAACATTCAGTACTTC. This translates into CSADGGVKNIQYF.

This clonotype came up many times. The chain links TRBV12-3 or TRBV12-4 to TRBJ2-1, with D tentatively TRBD1 or TRBD2 (6 bases each). This CDR3 is built from 15 residues. With 8 bases removed from V and 5 bases from J, the gap between germline ends came to 19 bases. The CDR3 protein is CASFLGGSGHNEQFF. The DNA of the CDR3 is TGTGCCAGCTTCCTAGGGGGGTCCGGCCACAATGAGCAGTTCTTC.

Only a few counts were recorded for this clonotype. This chain links TRBV3-1 with TRBJ2-7; 14 bases map to TRBD2. After removal of 5 bases from V and 5 bases from J, the junction contained 2 bases not matched to a gene. From germline, CDR1 is LGHDT and CDR2 YNNKEL (reference sequence). There are 14 residues in the CDR3. Here the CDR3 reads CASSAGLAGDEQYF. DNA for the CDR3: TGTGCCAGCAGCGCGGGACTAGCGGGGGACGAGCAGTACTTC.

This clonotype was seen a handful of times. The rearrangement joins TRBV7-6 to TRBJ1-1, with D perhaps TRBD1 (5 bases). Trimming took 3 bases from V and 2 from J, leaving 10 bases between them. There are 14 residues in the CDR3. CDR1 and CDR2 from the germline V gene are SGHVS and FNYEAQ. Here the CDR3 DNA reads TGTGCCAGCAGCTTGGGACCCCGTAACACTGAAGCTTTCTTT. Residues: CASSLGPRNTEAFF.

This clonotype came up many times. J is TRBJ1-6 and V is TRBV30, with D uncertain. Per germline, CDR1 GTSNPN and CDR2 SVGIG (reference sequence). V was shortened by 4 bases and J by 7 bases, with 11 bases between the two germline ends. The CDR3 sequence is 13 residues long. The CDR3 loop is CAWTKRRNSPLHF. DNA of the CDR3: TGTGCCTGGACAAAAAGACGGAATTCACCCCTCCACTTT.

The V call is TRBV5-1, the J call TRBJ1-2, with 12 bases aligning to TRBD1. The V segment lost 4 bases and the J segment 0 bases; nucleotides outside the gene matches: 7. CDR3 length: 17 amino acids. Germline V lookup: CDR1 SGHRS, CDR2 YFSETQ. CDR3 region: CASSNRDRGPTNYGYTF. For the CDR3, the DNA is TGCGCCAGCAGCAACCGGGACAGGGGGCCTACTAACTATGGCTACACCTTC.

This clonotype was counted ten times or more. The rearrangement joins TRBV28 to TRBJ1-4; 7 positions match TRBD1. The CDR3 spans 18 residues. J was trimmed by 8 bases and V by 3 bases; bases with no gene match: 18. Germline V lookup: CDR1 MDHEN, CDR2 SYDVKM. Here the CDR3 reads CASSFSPGQALLVEKLFF. The CDR3 DNA reads as TGTGCCAGCAGTTTTTCACCAGGACAGGCTCTTTTAGTGGAAAAACTGTTTTTT.

This clonotype was recorded only once. V and J are TRBV24-1 and TRBJ2-2; D not resolved. CDR1 and CDR2 (germline): KGHDR, SFDVKD. There are 12 residues in the CDR3. Trimming took off 4 bases at V and 7 bases at J, with 6 bases between the two ends. The chain's CDR3 is CATSELSGELFF. The CDR3 region has the DNA TGTGCCACCAGTGAACTCAGCGGGGAGCTGTTTTTT.

This clonotype was picked up many times. The rearrangement links TRBV11-2 to TRBJ2-5; a possible D gene is TRBD1 (6 bases). The CDR3 sequence is 17 residues long. Germline CDR1 and CDR2: SGHAT and FQNNGV. V was cut by 1 base and J by 3 bases, with 18 bases left in between. CDR3 protein: CASSLVEIRRGKETQYF. CDR3 nucleotide sequence: TGTGCCAGCAGCTTAGTTGAGATACGCAGGGGAAAAGAGACCCAGTACTTC.

This clonotype was counted at least ten times. This chain joins TRBV6-1 and TRBJ1-6; D is undetermined. This CDR3 is built from 15 residues. Germline CDR1 is MNHNS and CDR2 is SASEGT. V was clipped by 4 bases and J by 6 bases, with 13 bases between them. The CDR3 region is CASSAPRPINSPLHF. For the CDR3, the DNA is TGTGCCAGCAGTGCCCCCAGGCCCATTAATTCACCCCTCCACTTT.

The chain is built from TRBV10-1 and TRBJ1-5, with 12 bases fitting TRBD1. The CDR3 totals 17 residues. V was pared by 5 bases and J by 0 bases, with 5 bases of the junction left unmatched. The germline CDR1 and CDR2 sequences are WNHNN and SYGVQD (reference sequence). CDR3 in DNA: TGCGCCAGCAGTTCGGGACAGGGGGCGCGTAGCAATCAGCCCCAGCATTTT. Its translation: CASSSGQGARSNQPQHF.

This clonotype came up a few times. The J gene is TRBJ2-5, the V gene TRBV6-1, with 7 bases that match TRBD1. The CDR3 consists of 15 residues. Germline CDR1 MNHNS, CDR2 SASEGT. After removal of 1 base from V and 5 bases from J, the junction contained 7 bases not matched to a gene. The DNA of the CDR3 is TGTGCCAGCAGTGAAGGGGTAGGGGGCGGTGAGACCCAGTACTTC. Amino acid sequence: CASSEGVGGGETQYF.

This clonotype was counted a few times. V is TRBV6-1 and J is TRBJ1-6; no clear D gene. V lost 8 bases and J lost 6, with 14 bases in between. Germline V gene sequence: CDR1 MNHNS, CDR2 SASEGT. This CDR3 is built from 14 residues. The DNA of the CDR3 is TGTGCCAGCGCGGCGGCGGAGCGTAATTCACCCCTCCACTTT. Protein: CASAAAERNSPLHF.